These 29 T cell receptor beta chains originate from one sample sequenced in a study of vaccination and CD4 T cells after COVID-19. Treatment meaning: roughly 11-day PBMC culture with coronavirus spike peptide pools or control peptides (ViraFEST assay). No cognate antigen is known for these TCRs. The Oncomine TCR Beta short-read assay sequenced DNA from cultured CD4+ T cells. MiXCR, run by TCRdb on the PCR reads, gives a single entry per CDR3 protein. This sample has 15,000 to 20,000 distinct CDR3 sequences, with 48% found just once. Sequenced material: CD4+ T cells from blood, cultured in vitro, taken before SARS-CoV-2 vaccination. Source of these receptors: a human donor who had recovered from COVID-19.

This sequence joins TRBV27 and TRBJ1-3; 8 positions match TRBD1. J lost 1 base, V lost 5 bases, and 4 bases had no gene match. The CDR3 is 15 amino acids. Germline CDR1 MNHEY, CDR2 SMNVEV (reference sequence). The CDR3 DNA reads as TGTGCCAGCAGTCGGACAGGGAAGTCTGGAAACACCATATATTTT. Its translation: CASSRTGKSGNTIYF.

This clonotype appeared once. This chain uses TRBV19 with TRBJ1-1; TRBD1 matches at 8 bases. Per the germline V gene, CDR1 is LNHDA and CDR2 is SQIVND (reference sequence). With 3 bases clipped from V and 4 bases from J, the junction kept 7 bases outside the gene matches. The CDR3 contains 15 residues. Here the CDR3 reads CASSMGTGGFTEAFF. DNA of the CDR3: TGTGCCAGTAGTATGGGAACAGGGGGTTTCACTGAAGCTTTCTTT.

This clonotype was observed a few times. The genes are TRBV27 and TRBJ1-1; a possible D gene is TRBD1 (5 bases). Germline V gene data show CDR1 as MNHEY and CDR2 as SMNVEV (reference sequence). This CDR3 has 11 amino acids. Trimming removed 6 bases from V and 8 bases from J, with 10 bases in between. The CDR3 DNA sequence: TGTGCCAGCAGGGGACGGCCAGAAGCTTTCTTT. It codes for CASRGRPEAFF.

The chain uses TRBV7-2 and TRBJ1-6; D gene uncertain. Trimming took 6 bases from V and 7 from J, leaving 13 bases between them. The CDR3 is 14 residues long. CDR1 and CDR2 (germline): SGHTA, FQGNSA. The CDR3 bases are TGTGCCAGCAGGTTCAAGGCTGCGAATTCACCCCTCCACTTT. Translating gives CASRFKAANSPLHF.

Only a few counts were recorded for this clonotype. The rearrangement links TRBV7-2 to TRBJ2-1; tentatively, D is TRBD2 (5 bases). Germline V lookup: CDR1 SGHTA, CDR2 FQGNSA. This CDR3 has 15 amino acids. V was clipped by 0 bases and J by 0 bases, with 6 bases between them. CDR3 sequence (DNA): TGTGCCAGCAGCTTAGCTGCGGGCTCCTACAATGAGCAGTTCTTC. It yields the protein CASSLAAGSYNEQFF.

J is TRBJ1-1 and V is TRBV6-5; maybe TRBD1 (5 bases). The CDR3 extends over 14 amino acids. Germline loops: CDR1 MNHEY, CDR2 SVGAGI. V dropped 0 bases and J dropped 2 bases, with 7 bases sitting between them. The CDR3 sequence: CASSYSGGNTEAFF. CDR3 DNA: TGTGCCAGCAGTTACTCCGGGGGTAACACTGAAGCTTTCTTT.

The V gene is TRBV4-1, the J gene TRBJ2-7, with D perhaps TRBD2 (6 bases). Trimming took 0 bases from V and 5 from J, leaving 11 bases between them. Germline loops: CDR1 MGHRA, CDR2 YSYEKL. CDR3 length: 14 amino acids. The CDR3 nucleotides read TGCGCCAGCAGCCAAGACGCGGGGTTCAACGAGCAGTACTTC. It yields the protein CASSQDAGFNEQYF.

This clonotype has a handful of counts. The gene calls are TRBV28 and TRBJ1-2, with no clear D. Trimming cost V 5 bases and J 1 base, with 8 bases left between them. Germline loops: CDR1 MDHEN, CDR2 SYDVKM. This CDR3 is built from 13 residues. In nucleotides, the CDR3 is TGTGCCAGCAGTGAAAGGGTTAACTATGGCTACACCTTC. Its translation: CASSERVNYGYTF.

This clonotype was seen a few times. The rearrangement uses TRBV20-1 and TRBJ1-2, with 10 nucleotides matching TRBD1. This CDR3 is built from 14 residues. Germline trimming cut 6 bases from V and 2 bases from J; bases unmatched to any gene: 6. Per the germline V gene, CDR1 is DFQATT and CDR2 is SNEGSKA (reference sequence). CDR3 amino acids: CSAQDRGTNYGYTF. The DNA of the CDR3 is TGCAGTGCCCAGGACAGGGGGACGAACTATGGCTACACCTTC.

The chain recombines TRBV14 with TRBJ2-5; 8 positions match TRBD1. V gave up 4 bases and J gave up 2 bases; unmatched junction bases: 3. Germline CDR1 and CDR2: SGHDN and FVKESK. The CDR3 extends over 14 amino acids. DNA for the CDR3: TGTGCCAGCAGCCTCAGACAGGGGCAAGAGACCCAGTACTTC. Residues: CASSLRQGQETQYF.

This sequence joins TRBV6-1 and TRBJ2-2; TRBD1 is a possible D gene (7 bases). Trimming took off 2 bases at V and 4 bases at J, with 11 bases between the two ends. The length of the CDR3 is 15 residues. Germline assignment: CDR1 MNHNS and CDR2 SASEGT. The CDR3 is CASSERRGRTGELFF. The CDR3 nucleotides are TGTGCCAGCAGTGAAAGGAGGGGGCGCACCGGGGAGCTGTTTTTT.

The chain links TRBV20-1 to TRBJ2-3, with TRBD1 matching over 10 bases. From germline, CDR1 is DFQATT and CDR2 SNEGSKA (reference sequence). The length of the CDR3 is 15 residues. V shed 1 base and J 1 base; nucleotides not matched to a gene: 2. The DNA for the CDR3 is TGCAGTGCTAGAGGCGACAGGGGGCGCACAGATACGCAGTATTTT. Its translation is CSARGDRGRTDTQYF.

The V call is TRBV7-8, the J call TRBJ1-3; maybe TRBD1 (5 bases). V was trimmed by 5 bases and J by 4 bases, leaving 18 bases between them. Germline CDR1 and CDR2: SGHVS and FQNEAQ. The CDR3 contains 16 residues. CDR3 bases: TGTGCCAGCAGCCCCCAAACGGGGCTCGGGGGAAACACCATATATTTT. It encodes CASSPQTGLGGNTIYF.

This clonotype was seen a few times. The rearrangement joins TRBV6-5 to TRBJ1-1, with TRBD1 as a possible D gene (6 bases). Trimming pared 4 bases from V and 6 bases from J, leaving 15 bases between. CDR3 length: 14 residues. CDR1 is MNHEY and CDR2 is SVGAGI in the germline V gene. The CDR3 spells CASSSSDRIAEAFF. CDR3 nucleotides: TGTGCCAGCAGTTCGTCCGACAGGATCGCTGAAGCTTTCTTT.

The J gene is TRBJ2-5, the V gene TRBV21-1; the table calls TRBD1, which could not be checked here. TRBV21-1 is a known pseudogene. CDR3 length: 15 amino acids. CDR3 region: CASIPGIKGAETQYF. In DNA form, the CDR3 reads TGTGCCAGCATTCCCGGGATCAAGGGGGCAGAGACCCAGTACTTC.

This clonotype was counted between two and nine times. The chain couples TRBV27 to TRBJ1-5, with unresolved D. The CDR3 extends over 13 amino acids. V was clipped by 8 bases and J by 4 bases, with 12 bases between them. Germline loops: CDR1 MNHEY, CDR2 SMNVEV (reference sequence). CDR3 in DNA: TGTGCCAGCCGTCAAACAGAGAATCAGCCCCAGCATTTT. Amino acid sequence: CASRQTENQPQHF.

This sequence joins TRBV6-5 and TRBJ1-2, with 11 bases lining up with TRBD1. This CDR3 has 16 amino acids. Germline values: CDR1 MNHEY, CDR2 SVGAGI. Unmatched junction bases numbered 11, after V lost 4 bases and J lost 7 bases. Here the CDR3 DNA reads TGTGCCAGCAGTTCCCCTCACGGACAGGGGGCAGGTGGCTACACCTTC. Translation: CASSSPHGQGAGGYTF.

The CDR3: CASSLGSDSSYEQYF. In DNA form, the CDR3 reads TGTGCCAGCAGTTTAGGTTCGGACAGTTCCTACGAGCAGTACTTC. The V and J genes are TRBV12-3 or TRBV12-4 and TRBJ2-7, with D tentatively TRBD1 (6 bases). The CDR3 length is 15 residues. V lost 1 base and J 1 base, leaving 11 bases between the germline ends.

This chain uses TRBV18 with TRBJ2-7, with D perhaps being TRBD1 or TRBD2 (5 bases each). The germline V and J ends were trimmed by 3 bases and 2 bases, with 14 bases remaining between them. The CDR3 is made up of 15 amino acids. Germline CDR1 and CDR2: KGHSH and LQKENI. The CDR3 sequence is CASSPARDAAYEQYF. The DNA of the CDR3 is TGTGCCAGCTCACCCGCCCGGGACGCAGCCTACGAGCAGTACTTC. Based on the CDR3 plus reference TRBV18 and TRBJ2-7, the full variable domain is NAGVMQNPRHLVRRRGQEARLRCSPMKGHSHVYWYRQLPEEGLKFMVYLQKENIIDESGMPKERFSAEFPKEGPSILRIQQVVRGDSAAYFCASSPARDAAYEQYFGPGTRLTVT.

The CDR3 here is CASSLWQNEQFF. The CDR3 DNA follows: TGTGCCAGCAGCTTGTGGCAGAATGAGCAGTTCTTC. This chain uses TRBV7-2 with TRBJ2-1; D remains ambiguous. The V end lost 3 bases, the J end lost 7 bases, and 7 bases lay between the germline ends. In germline, CDR1 is SGHTA, CDR2 FQGNSA. The CDR3 is 12 residues long. The whole variable domain, filled in from reference TRBV7-2 and TRBJ2-1, reads GAGVSQSPSNKVTEKGKDVELRCDPISGHTALYWYRQSLGQGLEFLIYFQGNSAPDKSGLPSDRFSAERTGGSVSTLTIQRTQQEDSAVYLCASSLWQNEQFFGPGTRLTVL.

This clonotype was seen only a few times. The V and J genes are TRBV24-1 and TRBJ1-5; D not certain. The CDR3 runs to 14 residues. V lost 5 bases and J lost 1, with 8 bases in between. Germline V gene lookup returns CDR1 KGHDR and CDR2 SFDVKD. The CDR3 sequence: CATSGIQSNQPQHF. The CDR3 coding sequence is TGTGCCACCAGTGGAATCCAAAGCAATCAGCCCCAGCATTTT.

The rearrangement joins TRBV28 to TRBJ1-1; D perhaps matches TRBD1 (5 bases). Germline V gene lookup returns CDR1 MDHEN and CDR2 SYDVKM. Trimming removed 3 bases at V and 3 bases at J, with 8 bases between. This CDR3 has 13 amino acids. This CDR3 reads CASSFDRDTEAFF. The CDR3 DNA reads as TGTGCCAGCAGTTTTGACAGAGACACTGAAGCTTTCTTT.

The table lists this clonotype with a few counts. This rearrangement joins TRBV5-4 to TRBJ1-1; D gene ambiguous. This CDR3 region has 13 residues. V gave up 2 bases and J gave up 1 base, with 6 bases separating them. CDR1 and CDR2 from the germline V gene are SGHNT and YYREEE (reference sequence). The CDR3 sequence is CASSLEANTEAFF. Written as DNA, the CDR3 is TGTGCCAGCAGCTTAGAAGCGAACACTGAAGCTTTCTTT.

The rearrangement links TRBV7-2 to TRBJ2-3; D gene unclear. V was pared by 2 bases and J by 1 base, with 4 bases between. This CDR3 has 13 amino acids. The germline gives CDR1 SGHTA, CDR2 FQGNSA. The chain's CDR3 is CASSLPGTDTQYF. The CDR3 DNA sequence: TGTGCCAGCAGCTTACCTGGCACAGATACGCAGTATTTT. Together with reference TRBV7-2 and TRBJ2-3, the CDR3 gives the full variable domain: GAGVSQSPSNKVTEKGKDVELRCDPISGHTALYWYRQSLGQGLEFLIYFQGNSAPDKSGLPSDRFSAERTGGSVSTLTIQRTQQEDSAVYLCASSLPGTDTQYFGPGTRLTVL.

This chain joins TRBV6-2 or TRBV6-3 and TRBJ1-5; a possible D gene is TRBD1 (5 bases). V lost 8 bases and J 1 base, leaving 12 bases between the germline ends. This CDR3 is built from 14 residues. Germline V lookup: CDR1 MNHEY, CDR2 SVGEGT. CDR3 DNA sequence: TGTGCCAGCGATCCTGGGGGGAGCAATCAGCCCCAGCATTTT. Residues: CASDPGGSNQPQHF.

CDR3 sequence: CASSRRRMNQETQYF. The CDR3 nucleotides are TGTGCCAGTAGCAGGCGGAGGATGAACCAAGAGACCCAGTACTTC. The J gene is TRBJ2-5, the V gene TRBV19, with D possibly TRBD2 on 5 matching bases. V dropped 6 bases and J dropped 0 bases, with 14 bases sitting between them. The CDR3 spans 15 residues. The germline gives CDR1 LNHDA, CDR2 SQIVND (reference sequence).

The V gene is TRBV6-5, the J gene TRBJ1-2; the D is unclear. The CDR3 extends over 15 amino acids. V was clipped by 0 bases and J by 8 bases, with 16 bases between them. The germline V gene encodes CDR1 MNHEY and CDR2 SVGAGI. CDR3 amino acids: CASSYSPKGFRGYTF. DNA of the CDR3: TGTGCCAGCAGTTACTCGCCCAAGGGTTTTCGCGGCTACACCTTC.

The chain carries TRBV20-1 and TRBJ1-2; no firm D call. This CDR3 contains 15 residues. The germline V gene has CDR1 DFQATT and CDR2 SNEGSKA (reference sequence). V lost 1 base and J lost 0, with 12 bases in between. CDR3 loop: CSARALGDTNYGYTF. CDR3 in DNA: TGCAGTGCTAGAGCGTTGGGAGATACTAACTATGGCTACACCTTC.

This clonotype was found once. V usage is TRBV27 and J usage is TRBJ2-1, with TRBD2 matching over 11 bases. Germline values: CDR1 MNHEY, CDR2 SMNVEV (reference sequence). V shed 5 bases and J 7 bases; nucleotides not matched to a gene: 7. This CDR3 is built from 15 residues. Here the CDR3 reads CASSDRLAGRNEQFF. Written as DNA, the CDR3 is TGTGCCAGCAGTGATAGACTAGCGGGAAGGAATGAGCAGTTCTTC.